The present entry profiles one T cell receptor beta chain with its context. Its antigen is not identified. TCRdb re-called the 5' RACE reads with MiXCR, one entry per CDR3 protein. The table records some 270,000 distinct CDR3 sequences, about 8% of them present only once. The data are from a study of identical twins. Findings and limits, study-wide: The more abundant beta clonotypes in cord blood had fewer insertions, and memory repertoires did not show this.

The data also belong to a second study, concerning yellow fever vaccine responses in identical twins.

The source material was CD8+ T cells sorted from blood. The sequence came from a woman under 30 in good health.

CDR3 DNA: TGTGCTAGTGGTTCGGACAGAGAGCAGTTCTTC. It is translated as CASGSDREQFF. The V call is TRBV12-5, the J call TRBJ2-1; the D gene is possibly TRBD1 (6 bases). Trimming took off 4 bases at V and 10 bases at J, with 8 bases between the two ends. The germline V gene encodes CDR1 LGHNT and CDR2 FRNRAP. The CDR3 is 11 residues long.